This T cell receptor beta chain was documented in a study of CD8 T cells in ankylosing spondylitis. V was pared by 3 bases and J by 0 bases, with 11 bases between. Per germline, CDR1 SGHTA and CDR2 FQGTGA. CDR3 size: 15 residues. Quantitative molecular-barcoded 5'-RACE generated the TCR beta libraries. TCRdb re-analysed the 5' RACE reads in MiXCR, keeping a single row per CDR3 protein. Among more than 150,000 distinct CDR3 sequences listed, 18% were seen once. This clonotype was recorded at least ten times. The receptor's source is a male donor under 30 with ankylosing spondylitis or in good health (not recorded which). The specimen sequenced was blood, either unsorted or a sorted T cell fraction (not recorded which). The chain uses TRBV7-3 and TRBJ1-1; no firm D call. CDR3 loop: CASSFDGSMNTEAFF. The CDR3 DNA sequence: TGTGCCAGCAGCTTCGACGGCAGCATGAACACTGAAGCTTTCTTT.